This TCR beta chain appears in the sequencing data of a study of blood T cell repertoires in COVID-19. Study information: Sources were T cells, B-cell-depleted T cells, or PBMCs; the material itself was cDNA or gDNA.

Clones were read by immunoSEQ multiplex PCR, and TCRdb kept only the in-frame ones, dropping some. This table has about 160,000 clones, about 80% appearing once. This CDR3 comprises 16 residues. V lost 6 bases to trimming and J lost 1 base, with 13 bases between them. CDR1 and CDR2 (germline): SNHLY, FYNNEI. Patients from Seattle were sampled longitudinally, starting during active infection. The V call is TRBV2, the J call TRBJ2-6; TRBD1 might be the D (6 bases). Sequenced sample: peripheral blood. The clonotype was recovered from a woman in her 40s with COVID-19, enrolled during active disease. This CDR3 reads CASRVAGESGANVLTF. For the CDR3, the DNA is TGTGCCAGCAGGGTGGCAGGGGAATCTGGGGCCAACGTCCTGACTTTC.